Listed below are T cell receptor beta chains from one sample, sequenced in a study of prognosis after radiotherapy for stage I lung cancer. From the multiplex PCR reads, TCRdb called clonotypes with MiXCR, one entry per CDR3 protein. Of under 55,000 distinct CDR3 sequences detected, under 45% appear once; the ten largest clones hold approximately 8.3%. The material was PBMCs, obtained before or after stereotactic body radiation therapy (not recorded which). These receptors were obtained from a donor over 45 with non-small cell lung cancer. The CDR3 runs from the conserved cysteine through the conserved F or W. The D gene is left open where the match is weak. A row's size may be missing; if present it is once, few, many or a size class.

D	size	V	J	DNA	CDR3
TRBD2	many	TRBV4-1	TRBJ2-3	TGCGCCAGCAGCCTCCCCCGGGGAGGGCTTTTCGCAGATACGCAGTATTTT	CASSLPRGGLFADTQYF
TRBD2	large	TRBV27	TRBJ2-3	TGTGCCAGCAGTTCCGGGGAGCGGGAGACAGATACGCAGTATTTT	CASSSGERETDTQYF
-	many	TRBV15	TRBJ1-3	TGTGCCACCAGCAGACCGAACTCTGGAAACACCATATATTTT	CATSRPNSGNTIYF
TRBD2	many	TRBV27	TRBJ2-1	TGTGCCAGCAGGGGATTAGCGGGTGCCTACAATGAGCAGTTCTTC	CASRGLAGAYNEQFF
-	-	TRBV7-8	TRBJ2-2	TGTGCCAGCAGCTTCGCGATGCTGGCCGGTGAGCTGTTTTTT	CASSFAMLAGELFF
TRBD2	many	TRBV28	TRBJ2-3	TGTGCCAGCAGTTCCGAATGGGGCGGGACTAGCAATATTGATACGCAGTATTTT	CASSSEWGGTSNIDTQYF
TRBD1	-	TRBV6-5	TRBJ1-1	TGTGCCATCATTTACGGGCAGGGGGCAGGTGGGACTGAAGCTTTCTTT	CAIIYGQGAGGTEAFF
TRBD1	many	TRBV12-3/TRBV12-4	TRBJ1-1	TGTGCCAGCAGGGACTCCGGGACAGTGAACACTGAAGCTTTCTTT	CASRDSGTVNTEAFF
-	many	TRBV27	TRBJ2-2	TGTGCCAGCAGTTTATCGGGGCTCGAGACCGGGGAGCTGTTTTTT	CASSLSGLETGELFF
-	-	TRBV19	TRBJ1-2	TGTGCCAGTACCCCCCCGGGGGGCAGGAACTATGGCTACACCTTC	CASTPPGGRNYGYTF
-	few	TRBV5-4	TRBJ1-5	TGTGCCAGCAGCTTGGGCGGACCAGATAGCAATCAGCCCCAGCATTTT	CASSLGGPDSNQPQHF
TRBD2	few	TRBV9	TRBJ2-1	TGTGCCAGCAGCTCCCGGACTAGCGCGACGGCGAATGAGCAGTTCTTC	CASSSRTSATANEQFF
-	many	TRBV15	TRBJ2-5	TGTGCCACCAGCAATAGGAGGGGGCAAGAGACCCAGTACTTC	CATSNRRGQETQYF
-	many	TRBV11-2	TRBJ1-2	TGTGCCAGCAGCTTAGACCCCGACGGCTACTATGGCTACACCTTC	CASSLDPDGYYGYTF
-	-	TRBV20-1	TRBJ1-1	TGCAGTGCTATAGGACCCGACGGGGGGAACACTGAAGCTTTCTTT	CSAIGPDGGNTEAFF
-	many	TRBV7-9	TRBJ2-6	TGTGCCAGCAGCCAAAGCTCCGGGGCCAACGTCCTGACTTTC	CASSQSSGANVLTF
TRBD1	many	TRBV7-3	TRBJ2-3	TGTGCCAGCAGCCACGGGACAGGCTATTTGGAAGATACGCAGTATTTT	CASSHGTGYLEDTQYF
TRBD1	many	TRBV7-2	TRBJ1-1	TGTGCCAGCAGCTCAGACACAGGGGGGAACACTGAAGCTTTCTTT	CASSSDTGGNTEAFF
-	-	TRBV6-2/TRBV6-3	TRBJ2-1	TGTGCCAGCTCGGGTGGCTACAATGAGCAGTTCTTC	CASSGGYNEQFF
-	-	TRBV2	TRBJ1-2	TGTGCCAGCAGTACAAGCCTTGGGACCGAGGGTTATGGCTACACCTTC	CASSTSLGTEGYGYTF
TRBD1	many	TRBV6-1	TRBJ1-6	TGTGCCAGCAGTAGGGACAGGGGGCAACCGGATTCACCCCTCCACTTT	CASSRDRGQPDSPLHF
-	-	TRBV2	TRBJ1-1	TGTGCCAGCGGGTTCACTGAAGCTTTCTTT	CASGFTEAFF
-	many	TRBV18	TRBJ1-3	TGTGCCAGCTCACCTTCAGTCCCGATACTGGAACCTAGCTCTGGAAACACCATATATTTT	CASSPSVPILEPSSGNTIYF
TRBD2	many	TRBV5-1	TRBJ2-3	TGCGCCAGCAGCTTAGGACTAGCGGGAGGAGTAGATACGCAGTATTTT	CASSLGLAGGVDTQYF
-	-	TRBV19	TRBJ1-4	TGTGCCAGTAGTAAGGCAGTTACTAATGAAAAACTGTTTTTT	CASSKAVTNEKLFF
-	-	TRBV6-4	TRBJ2-2	TGTGTCAGCAGTAACCTGGGGTTCGGGGACACCAGGGAGCTGTTTTTT	CVSSNLGFGDTRELFF
TRBD1	many	TRBV30	TRBJ1-6	TGTGCCTGGAGTGTACGGGACAGGGGTAATTCACCCCTCCACTTT	CAWSVRDRGNSPLHF
TRBD2	-	TRBV7-2	TRBJ2-7	TGTGCCAGCATCGGGGGGGCTTACGAGCAGTACTTC	CASIGGAYEQYF
TRBD1	many	TRBV7-2	TRBJ1-2	TGTGCCAGCAGCTTAGCGGGTCAGGACAGGGGACATGGCTACACCTTC	CASSLAGQDRGHGYTF
-	-	TRBV5-1	TRBJ2-3	TGCGCCAGCAGCTTGGGGGGGGTTTCTAGCACAGATACGCAGTATTTT	CASSLGGVSSTDTQYF
-	many	TRBV6-1	TRBJ2-7	TGTGCCAGCAGTACTTGGACATTGCGCTCCTACGAGCAGTACTTC	CASSTWTLRSYEQYF
-	many	TRBV3-1	TRBJ2-3	TGTGCCAGCAGCCAAGACCGCCGGGACCCCCCAGATACGCAGTATTTT	CASSQDRRDPPDTQYF
-	many	TRBV7-8	TRBJ2-3	TGTGCCAGCAGCCCTAGTAGTCGTTTGGATACGCAGTATTTT	CASSPSSRLDTQYF
TRBD1	many	TRBV5-1	TRBJ2-7	TGCGCCAGCAGCCCCCAGACAGGGGAGAACGAGCAGTACTTC	CASSPQTGENEQYF
-	many	TRBV6-1	TRBJ2-7	TGTGCCAGCGGTCCCCGAAGGAGCACCTACGAGCAGTACTTC	CASGPRRSTYEQYF
TRBD1	many	TRBV6-2/TRBV6-3	TRBJ2-5	TGTGCCAGCAGTTACTCCGACAGGGGAGAGACCCAGTACTTC	CASSYSDRGETQYF
-	-	TRBV30	TRBJ2-7	TGTGCCTTGAGTGGGGTCTACGAGCAGTACTTC	CALSGVYEQYF
TRBD2	many	TRBV5-1	TRBJ2-2	TGCGCCAGCAGCTTGGGGACTAGCTGGACCGGGGAGCTGTTTTTT	CASSLGTSWTGELFF
-	many	TRBV28	TRBJ2-3	TGTGCCAGCAGACGTGGGGCCACAGATACGCAGTATTTT	CASRRGATDTQYF
TRBD1	many	TRBV20-1	TRBJ2-1	TGCAGTGCTAGAGTTAAGGGGGCACATCCAGCCCCTAATTTTGAGCAGTTCTTC	CSARVKGAHPAPNFEQFF